Listed below are T cell receptor beta chains from one sample, sequenced in a study of blood T cell repertoires in COVID-19. Here immunoSEQ multiplex PCR was the method, and the copy in TCRdb shows in-frame clones only, minus some. The data contain roughly 160,000 clones, roughly 88% of them singletons. Sample: peripheral blood. All receptors come from an elderly man with COVID-19, enrolled during active disease. CDR3s include the opening cysteine and the closing phenylalanine or tryptophan. The D gene is left open where the match is weak. Clone size is not always given. Where it is, it says once, few, many or a class for expanded clones.

size: NA
V: TRBV28
J: TRBJ2-7
D: NA
CDR3: CASSTGPLDEQYF
DNA: TGTGCCAGCAGTACTGGTCCATTGGACGAGCAGTACTTC

size: few
V: TRBV5-4
J: TRBJ2-2
D: TRBD2
CDR3: CASSLIGLAGGPPGELFF
DNA: TGTGCCAGCAGCTTGATAGGTCTAGCGGGGGGCCCCCCCGGGGAGCTGTTTTTT

size: NA
V: TRBV18
J: TRBJ1-2
D: TRBD1
CDR3: CASSPDRDGYTF
DNA: TGTGCCAGCTCGCCGGACAGGGATGGCTACACCTTC

size: NA
V: TRBV19
J: TRBJ1-1
D: TRBD1
CDR3: CASSLPGTVNTEAFF
DNA: TGTGCCAGTAGTCTCCCCGGGACAGTGAACACTGAAGCTTTCTTT

size: NA
V: TRBV10-3
J: TRBJ2-1
D: TRBD2
CDR3: CAISGLAGGGEQFF
DNA: TGTGCCATCAGTGGACTAGCGGGGGGGGGCGAGCAGTTCTTC

size: NA
V: TRBV7-9
J: TRBJ2-5
D: NA
CDR3: CASSPALRSRALRETQYF
DNA: TGTGCCAGCAGCCCCGCGCTCCGATCGCGGGCCCTCCGAGAGACCCAGTACTTC

size: once
V: TRBV3-1/TRBV3-2
J: TRBJ1-1
D: TRBD1
CDR3: CASSQADRARKAFF
DNA: TGTGCCAGCAGCCAAGCGGACAGGGCCAGAAAAGCTTTCTTT

size: NA
V: TRBV7-2
J: TRBJ2-3
D: NA
CDR3: CFETDTDTQYF
DNA: TGTTTCGAGACAGACACAGATACGCAGTATTTT

size: NA
V: TRBV19
J: TRBJ2-5
D: TRBD1
CDR3: CASSPRDRDGETQYF
DNA: TGTGCCAGTAGTCCGCGGGACAGGGACGGAGAGACCCAGTACTTC

size: NA
V: TRBV7-9
J: TRBJ1-2
D: NA
CDR3: CASSLPGLKNNYGYTF
DNA: TGTGCCAGCAGCTTACCCGGACTGAAAAACAACTATGGCTACACCTTC

size: NA
V: TRBV18
J: TRBJ1-5
D: NA
CDR3: CASSRDIDQPQHF
DNA: TGTGCCAGCTCACGGGACATCGATCAGCCCCAGCATTTT

size: NA
V: TRBV10-1
J: TRBJ1-5
D: NA
CDR3: CASSESGNTGSDQPQHF
DNA: TGCGCCAGCAGTGAGTCGGGGAATACAGGGTCGGATCAGCCCCAGCATTTT

size: NA
V: TRBV6-2/TRBV6-3
J: TRBJ1-1
D: NA
CDR3: CASSYRGGNYEAFF
DNA: TGTGCCAGCAGTTACCGCGGGGGGAACTACGAAGCTTTCTTT

size: NA
V: TRBV19
J: TRBJ1-2
D: TRBD1
CDR3: CAGGTGRRGYTF
DNA: TGTGCCGGAGGGACAGGTCGACGGGGCTACACCTTC

size: NA
V: TRBV28
J: TRBJ1-5
D: TRBD1
CDR3: CASSPGQGNQPQHF
DNA: TGTGCCAGCAGTCCAGGACAGGGGAATCAGCCCCAGCATTTT

size: NA
V: TRBV3-1/TRBV3-2
J: TRBJ2-3
D: NA
CDR3: CASSQARNPTDTQYF
DNA: TGTGCCAGCAGCCAAGCGAGAAATCCCACAGATACGCAGTATTTT

size: NA
V: TRBV5-1
J: TRBJ1-1
D: TRBD1
CDR3: CASSHGQGPSTEAFF
DNA: TGCGCCAGCAGCCATGGACAGGGGCCGAGCACTGAAGCTTTCTTT

size: NA
V: TRBV14
J: TRBJ2-4
D: NA
CDR3: CASSQDQSLAKNIQYF
DNA: TGTGCCAGCAGCCAAGATCAATCACTAGCCAAAAACATTCAGTACTTC

size: NA
V: TRBV12-5
J: TRBJ2-1
D: NA
CDR3: CASGLGQVSYNEQFF
DNA: TGTGCTAGTGGTTTGGGACAGGTCTCCTACAATGAGCAGTTCTTC

size: NA
V: TRBV7-9
J: TRBJ2-5
D: NA
CDR3: CASSSGQPSETQYF
DNA: TGTGCCAGCAGCTCCGGACAGCCCTCTGAGACCCAGTACTTC

size: NA
V: TRBV7-9
J: TRBJ2-3
D: TRBD1
CDR3: CASSRQAGGFTDTQYF
DNA: TGTGCCAGCAGCCGACAGGCAGGGGGTTTCACAGATACGCAGTATTTT

size: NA
V: TRBV6-6
J: TRBJ1-2
D: NA
CDR3: CASSYPDRTGYTF
DNA: TGTGCCAGCAGTTACCCGGACAGAACTGGCTACACCTTC

size: NA
V: TRBV7-3
J: TRBJ1-6
D: NA
CDR3: CASSWGGDNSPLHF
DNA: TGTGCCAGCAGCTGGGGCGGGGATAATTCACCCCTCCACTTT